One sample yielded the 15 T cell receptor beta chains listed below, sequenced in a study of OX40 agonist ivuxolimab in advanced cancers. The protocol used for the library was the immunoSEQ multiplex PCR assay. The clones in this table, taken by TCRdb from immuneACCESS, are in-frame only. Not every clone is retained; where verified, under half of the shortfall comes from an unresolved V gene, and the cause of the rest is unknown. Recorded for this sample are 80,000 to 95,000 clones; about 90% of them occurred a single time. The ten most abundant clones make up 0.45% to 0.6% of the sample. The specimen was CD4+ or CD8+ T cells sorted from blood, collected in a trial of the OX40 agonist ivuxolimab. The receptors were sampled from an adult with an advanced solid tumor such as melanoma, head and neck, liver or kidney cancer.

The chain employs TRBV6-5 and TRBJ1-5; D is unresolved. Per germline, CDR1 MNHEY and CDR2 SVGAGI. This CDR3 spans 13 amino acids. Trimming took off 5 bases at V and 6 bases at J, with 11 bases between the two ends. The CDR3 region has the DNA TGTGCCAGCAGTGCCCCCCGGACTCAGCCCCAGCATTTT. This gives the protein CASSAPRTQPQHF.

The genes are TRBV9 and TRBJ2-7; 10 bases line up with TRBD1. The CDR3 consists of 15 residues. Germline V lookup: CDR1 SGDLS, CDR2 YYNGEE. V lost 4 bases, J lost 5 bases, and 9 bases stayed unmatched. DNA of the CDR3: TGTGCCAGCAGCCCAGAGACAGGGGGCCTAAACGAGCAGTACTTC. Encoded protein: CASSPETGGLNEQYF. Combining the CDR3 with reference TRBV9 and TRBJ2-7 gives the whole variable domain DSGVTQTPKHLITATGQRVTLRCSPRSGDLSVYWYQQSLDQGLQFLIQYYNGEERAKGNILERFSAQQFPDLHSELNLSSLELGDSALYFCASSPETGGLNEQYFGPGTRLTVT.

V gene TRBV2 combines with J gene TRBJ2-6; 7 positions agree with TRBD1. The CDR3 is 18 amino acids. Germline CDR1 reads SNHLY; CDR2 reads FYNNEI. J was trimmed by 0 bases and V by 4 bases; bases with no gene match: 9. DNA of the CDR3: TGTGCCAGCAGTGTCCGAAGGGACAGACCCTCTGGGGCCAACGTCCTGACTTTC. It codes for CASSVRRDRPSGANVLTF.

This chain connects TRBV10-3 to TRBJ1-3; 9 bases align to TRBD1. Trimming removed 6 bases from V and 0 bases from J; junction bases left unmatched: 3. Germline lookup yields CDR1 ENHRY and CDR2 SYGVKD. The CDR3 extends over 15 amino acids. The CDR3 DNA is TGTGCCATCAGGACGGACAGGGGCTCTGGAAACACCATATATTTT. Translated: CAIRTDRGSGNTIYF.

This clone was seen more than once but under ten times. The J gene is TRBJ1-6, the V gene TRBV20-1; no reliable D call. Germline V CDR1 and CDR2: DFQATT, SNEGSKA (reference sequence). The ends were cut back, 3 bases at V and 7 bases at J, with 4 bases in the middle. The CDR3 totals 11 residues. CDR3 in amino acids: CSASMNSPLHF. As DNA, the CDR3 is TGCAGTGCTAGCATGAATTCACCCCTCCACTTT.

This chain uses TRBV29-1 with TRBJ2-7; maybe TRBD1 (7 bases). This CDR3 has 13 amino acids. Germline V gives CDR1 SQVTM, CDR2 ANQGSEA. Deletions cut 3 bases from V and 5 bases from J, with 14 bases between. CDR3 in DNA: TGCAGCGTTGATAACCAGGGGGGCCACGAGCAGTACTTC. Translated, it gives CSVDNQGGHEQYF.

The chain employs TRBV5-4 and TRBJ1-4; 10 positions match TRBD1. Germline V gene sequence: CDR1 SGHNT, CDR2 YYREEE (reference sequence). This CDR3 is built from 16 residues. Germline trimming cut 0 bases from V and 8 bases from J; bases unmatched to any gene: 7. In nucleotides, the CDR3 is TGTGCCAGCAGCTTGGAAGGTGGACAGGGGGAAGAAAAACTGTTTTTT. The encoded protein is CASSLEGGQGEEKLFF.

The gene calls are TRBV11-3 and TRBJ1-2; D not resolved. CDR1 SGHNT and CDR2 YENEEA come from the germline V gene. V lost 4 bases, J lost 5 bases, and 8 bases lay in between. The CDR3 is made up of 12 amino acids. CDR3 residues: CASSSRTYGYTF. CDR3 nucleotide sequence: TGTGCCAGCAGCTCTCGGACGTATGGCTACACCTTC.

The chain has TRBV11-2 and TRBJ1-6, with D tentatively TRBD1 (5 bases). V was pared by 0 bases and J by 9 bases, with 15 bases between. Germline loops: CDR1 SGHAT, CDR2 FQNNGV. This CDR3 is built from 16 residues. CDR3 sequence: CASSLELPIGASPLHF. CDR3 DNA sequence: TGTGCCAGCAGCTTAGAACTCCCTATCGGGGCTTCACCCCTCCACTTT.

V usage is TRBV11-3 and J usage is TRBJ2-3; D gene unclear. Germline-derived CDR1 and CDR2 are SGHNT and YENEEA. Trimming took off 1 base at V and 4 bases at J, with 9 bases between the two ends. The CDR3 contains 14 residues. The CDR3 reads CASSLVGNPDTQYF. In DNA, the CDR3 is TGTGCCAGCAGCTTAGTGGGAAACCCAGATACGCAGTATTTT.

The rearrangement joins TRBV10-3 to TRBJ2-2; D may be TRBD2 (5 bases). V lost 5 bases and J lost 1, with 11 bases in between. Germline CDR1 and CDR2: ENHRY and SYGVKD. This CDR3 is built from 15 residues. The CDR3 DNA reads as TGTGCCATCAGTCCTATTGGACTGAACACCGGGGAGCTGTTTTTT. Protein sequence: CAISPIGLNTGELFF.

This chain links TRBV27 with TRBJ1-4; 7 nucleotides match TRBD1. V lost 7 bases, J lost 4 bases, and 6 bases stayed unmatched. Germline lookup yields CDR1 MNHEY and CDR2 SMNVEV (reference sequence). The CDR3 has 14 residues. CDR3 amino acids: CASKRGQINEKLFF. In DNA, the CDR3 is TGTGCCAGCAAGAGGGGGCAGATTAATGAAAAACTGTTTTTT.

V is TRBV19 and J is TRBJ1-1; D is ambiguous. Germline CDR1 is LNHDA and CDR2 is SQIVND (reference sequence). V lost 5 bases, J lost 4 bases, and 14 bases lay in between. The CDR3 is made up of 14 amino acids. This chain's CDR3 is CASSPRALSTEAFF. The CDR3 coding sequence is TGTGCCAGTAGTCCCCGGGCCCTGAGCACTGAAGCTTTCTTT.

The genes are TRBV30 and TRBJ1-4; the D is unclear. Germline V gene sequence: CDR1 GTSNPN, CDR2 SVGIG (reference sequence). The CDR3 has 15 residues. Trimming took 3 bases from V and 5 from J, leaving 16 bases between them. The chain's CDR3 is CAWRIWEFGNEKLFF. The CDR3 coding sequence is TGTGCCTGGAGAATATGGGAGTTTGGGAATGAAAAACTGTTTTTT.

The chain combines TRBV7-8 with TRBJ1-1; D is unclear. V was clipped by 5 bases and J by 1 base, with 8 bases between them. The V gene's germline CDR1 is SGHVS and CDR2 FQNEAQ. The CDR3 length is 13 residues. This CDR3 reads CASSSTENTEAFF. CDR3 nucleotide sequence: TGTGCCAGCAGCAGTACAGAGAACACTGAAGCTTTCTTT.